The next 16 T cell receptor beta chains were all read from a single sample in a study of CD8+CD57+ T cells in acquired aplastic anemia. Patients sequenced had flow cytometry evidence of CD8+CD57+ cell expansion. TCR beta VDJ and CDR3 were profiled, and genomic DNA was the template. MiXCR was run by TCRdb on the reads, yielding one entry per CDR3 protein. This table has 200,000 to 250,000 distinct CDR3 sequences, approximately 65% appearing once. Sequencing input: sorted CD4+, CD8+, or CD8+CD57+ T cells (not recorded which) from PBMCs. All receptors come from a human donor with aplastic anemia.

Many counts were recorded for this clonotype. The chain is built from TRBV6-5 and TRBJ1-1; the D is unclear. Looked up from germline, CDR1 is MNHEY and CDR2 is SVGAGI. V lost 3 bases and J 4 bases, leaving 15 bases between the germline ends. The CDR3 loop spans 15 amino acids. This chain's CDR3 is CASSYSEVGSTEAFF. CDR3 nucleotide sequence: TGTGCCAGCAGTTATTCTGAGGTGGGGAGCACTGAAGCTTTCTTT.

The chain recombines TRBV14 with TRBJ2-5; D is perhaps TRBD2 (6 bases). Between the trimmed V and J ends, which lost 0 bases and 5 bases, there was a span of 19 bases. The CDR3 is made up of 17 amino acids. Germline V gene lookup returns CDR1 SGHDN and CDR2 FVKESK. The CDR3 DNA is TGTGCCAGCAGCCAAGATCGAGGTAGCGGTGTAGGGGAGACCCAGTACTTC. Translated, it gives CASSQDRGSGVGETQYF.

This clonotype was observed many times. V gene TRBV5-1 combines with J gene TRBJ2-1, with 7 bases matching TRBD1. V gave up 3 bases and J gave up 9 bases; unmatched junction bases: 9. CDR1 is SGHRS, CDR2 YFSETQ, per germline. CDR3 length: 14 residues. The CDR3 region is CASSWTGPPSEQFF. The CDR3 region has the DNA TGCGCCAGCAGCTGGACAGGACCCCCCTCTGAGCAGTTCTTC.

The rearrangement uses TRBV2 and TRBJ2-3; 8 bases are shared with TRBD2. Germline lookup yields CDR1 SNHLY and CDR2 FYNNEI. V lost 5 bases to trimming and J lost 4 bases; unmatched junction nucleotides: 8. The CDR3 runs to 15 residues. CDR3 bases: TGTGCCAGCAGTTTCGAAGGACTAGCCGCAGATACGCAGTATTTT. Translation gives CASSFEGLAADTQYF.

The J gene is TRBJ2-7, the V gene TRBV29-1; unclear D gene. Trimming stripped 0 bases from V and 2 bases from J, with 8 bases between. Germline V gene sequence: CDR1 SQVTM, CDR2 ANQGSEA. This CDR3 has 13 amino acids. The DNA of the CDR3 is TGCAGCGTTGAAGAGGGCAGGACCTACGAGCAGTACTTC. Translation: CSVEEGRTYEQYF.

This clonotype was observed a handful of times. The V call is TRBV7-2, the J call TRBJ2-7, with 11 bases identical to TRBD1. CDR3 length equals 14 residues. Losses at the gene ends were 3 bases for V and 10 bases for J; bases not matched to a gene: 8. In germline, CDR1 is SGHTA, CDR2 FQGNSA. This CDR3 reads CASSFSRTGGHQYF. CDR3 bases: TGTGCCAGCAGCTTCTCGAGGACAGGGGGCCATCAGTACTTC.

The chain has TRBV7-8 and TRBJ2-1; D is unclear. Looked up from germline, CDR1 is SGHVS and CDR2 is FQNEAQ. Trimming shortened V by 0 bases and J by 4 bases, and 7 bases separated the two germline ends. CDR3 length: 14 amino acids. The CDR3 bases are TGTGCCAGCAGCTTAGCCTTACTATACAATGAGCAGTTCTTC. Residues: CASSLALLYNEQFF.

This clonotype has just a few counts. This chain uses TRBV2 with TRBJ2-1; 7 bases align to TRBD1. This CDR3 region has 13 residues. From germline, CDR1 is SNHLY and CDR2 FYNNEI. The V segment lost 8 bases and the J segment 7 bases; nucleotides outside the gene matches: 8. The CDR3 DNA sequence: TGTGCCAGCCTGAGGGGGCTCGGGAATGAGCAGTTCTTC. Translating gives CASLRGLGNEQFF.

This clonotype showed up many times. The chain joins TRBV15 to TRBJ1-3; 8 bases map to TRBD1. The CDR3 contains 17 residues. Germline V lookup: CDR1 LNHNV, CDR2 YYDKDF (reference sequence). J lost 3 bases, V lost 0 bases, and 7 bases had no gene match. In DNA form, the CDR3 reads TGTGCCACCAGCAGAGATTCGGTGGACAGGGTTGGAAACACCATATATTTT. Its protein product is CATSRDSVDRVGNTIYF.

This clonotype was detected only a few times. The J gene is TRBJ2-5, the V gene TRBV9, with TRBD2 matching 9 bases. This CDR3 has 16 residues. With 3 bases clipped from V and 2 bases from J, the junction kept 8 bases outside the gene matches. Germline lookup yields CDR1 SGDLS and CDR2 YYNGEE. CDR3 loop: CASSALAGTLQETQYF. The CDR3 DNA reads as TGTGCCAGCAGCGCCCTAGCGGGGACACTACAAGAGACCCAGTACTTC.

The CDR3 protein is CAISGRDSGNTIYF. The DNA of the CDR3 is TGTGCCATCAGTGGCAGGGACTCTGGAAACACCATATATTTT. The rearrangement joins TRBV10-3 to TRBJ1-3; maybe TRBD1 (5 bases). V lost 4 bases and J 0 bases, leaving 7 bases between the germline ends. Germline-derived CDR1 and CDR2 are ENHRY and SYGVKD. This CDR3 is built from 14 residues.

The chain joins TRBV20-1 to TRBJ1-6; 9 bases map to TRBD1. Losses at the gene ends were 2 bases for V and 5 bases for J; bases not matched to a gene: 4. Germline CDR1 reads DFQATT; CDR2 reads SNEGSKA (reference sequence). The CDR3 has 15 residues. CDR3 sequence (DNA): TGCAGTGCTAGACGGACAGGGGATAATAATTCACCCCTCCACTTT. This sequence encodes CSARRTGDNNSPLHF.

V usage is TRBV27 and J usage is TRBJ2-3; 7 bases are shared with TRBD2. This CDR3 is 14 amino acids long. Per the germline V gene, CDR1 is MNHEY and CDR2 is SMNVEV (reference sequence). Trimming took 4 bases from V and 1 from J; bases not matched to a gene: 2. The CDR3 sequence: CASSWAGGTDTQYF. The CDR3 coding sequence is TGTGCCAGCAGTTGGGCGGGGGGCACAGATACGCAGTATTTT.

V and J are TRBV20-1 and TRBJ2-2; 8 bases line up with TRBD2. Germline loops: CDR1 DFQATT, CDR2 SNEGSKA (reference sequence). The CDR3 sequence is 17 residues long. Unmatched junction bases numbered 6, after V lost 0 bases and J lost 0 bases. The CDR3 DNA reads TGCAGTGCTAGAGATCTTGCGGGGGGCGCGAACACCGGGGAGCTGTTTTTT. Protein sequence: CSARDLAGGANTGELFF.

This clonotype appeared a single time. V and J are TRBV5-1 and TRBJ2-4; D is ambiguous. V was trimmed by 1 base and J by 7 bases, leaving 9 bases between them. This CDR3 comprises 13 residues. Per the germline V gene, CDR1 is SGHRS and CDR2 is YFSETQ. Written as DNA, the CDR3 is TGCGCCAGCAGCTTGTCAGTGGGGAACATTCAGTACTTC. Translating gives CASSLSVGNIQYF.

This clonotype was seen many times. V gene TRBV9 combines with J gene TRBJ2-2, with TRBD2 identical over 8 bases. The CDR3 contains 16 residues. The V segment lost 0 bases and the J segment 4 bases; nucleotides outside the gene matches: 5. Germline V gene lookup returns CDR1 SGDLS and CDR2 YYNGEE. This CDR3 reads CASSVAGLAGTGELFF. The CDR3 DNA sequence: TGTGCCAGCAGCGTAGCTGGTCTAGCGGGCACCGGGGAGCTGTTTTTT.